A single sample gave rise to the 8 T cell receptor beta chains below, sequenced in a study of cytomegalovirus exposure and HLA in healthy donors. The study ran its PCR with 60 Vbeta and 13 Jbeta primers. Assay: immunoSEQ multiplex PCR; the TCRdb copy retains only in-frame clones and omits some. The profile shows about 87,000 clones, 74% of them singletons. Sequences were obtained from PBMCs. Receptors were obtained from a man between 25 and 39 years old in good health and CMV-seropositive.

The chain has TRBV28 and TRBJ1-2; tentative D call: TRBD1 (5 bases). Germline CDR1 and CDR2: MDHEN and SYDVKM. Between the trimmed V and J ends, which lost 2 bases and 6 bases, there was a span of 10 bases. The CDR3 has 13 residues. CDR3 sequence reads: CASSLLRADGYTF. The DNA of the CDR3 is TGTGCCAGCAGTTTACTCAGGGCGGATGGCTACACCTTC.

This chain connects TRBV19 to TRBJ1-1; 7 nucleotides match TRBD1. J was trimmed by 1 base and V by 4 bases; bases with no gene match: 6. The CDR3 totals 15 residues. Germline V CDR1 and CDR2: LNHDA, SQIVND (reference sequence). The CDR3: CASSTTQGTNTEAFF. The CDR3 DNA reads TGTGCCAGTAGTACCACACAGGGGACGAACACTGAAGCTTTCTTT.

The chain employs TRBV4-1 and TRBJ2-3; D might be TRBD2 (6 bases). This CDR3 is 15 amino acids long. V was trimmed by 6 bases and J by 0 bases, leaving 13 bases between them. Per the germline V gene, CDR1 is MGHRA and CDR2 is YSYEKL. The DNA for the CDR3 is TGCGCCAGCAGACGCGGGACGGTTAGCACAGATACGCAGTATTTT. Its protein is CASRRGTVSTDTQYF.

The chain joins TRBV4-3 to TRBJ2-1; D ambiguous. Germline loops: CDR1 LGHNA, CDR2 YSLEER. V gave up 1 base and J gave up 4 bases, with 5 bases separating them. The CDR3 is made up of 13 amino acids. This CDR3 is CASSQARYNEQFF. Here the CDR3 DNA reads TGCGCCAGCAGCCAAGCCCGGTACAATGAGCAGTTCTTC.

The chain joins TRBV6-1 to TRBJ1-2; D might be TRBD1 (6 bases). From germline, CDR1 is MNHNS and CDR2 SASEGT. V lost 5 bases to trimming and J lost 4 bases, with 14 bases between them. This CDR3 is built from 14 residues. The CDR3 DNA reads as TGTGCCAGCAGTTTCCCACAGGGATTCTATGGCTACACCTTC. It encodes CASSFPQGFYGYTF.

The chain carries TRBV5-6 and TRBJ2-1, with 7 positions matching TRBD1. The V gene's germline CDR1 is SGHDT and CDR2 YYEEEE. V shed 0 bases, J shed 13 bases, and the junction held 4 bases outside the gene matches. The CDR3 extends over 12 amino acids. In nucleotides, the CDR3 is TGTGCCAGCAGCTTGGTGGGACAGCTTCAGTTCTTC. Its protein product is CASSLVGQLQFF.

The chain recombines TRBV29-1 with TRBJ1-1; no reliable D call. The V and J ends lost 4 bases and 2 bases respectively, with 8 bases between them. Germline CDR1 reads SQVTM; CDR2 reads ANQGSEA. The CDR3 loop spans 12 amino acids. The CDR3 loop reads CSVGRGNTEAFF. The CDR3 nucleotides read TGCAGCGTTGGTAGAGGAAACACTGAAGCTTTCTTT.

The chain has TRBV20-1 and TRBJ2-5; D remains ambiguous. The V end was cut by 5 bases, the J end by 5 bases, with 6 bases between. CDR3 length: 10 residues. CDR1 DFQATT and CDR2 SNEGSKA come from the germline V gene (reference sequence). The CDR3 coding sequence is TGCAGTGCTGCCCGGGAGACCCAGTACTTC. It is translated as CSAARETQYF.